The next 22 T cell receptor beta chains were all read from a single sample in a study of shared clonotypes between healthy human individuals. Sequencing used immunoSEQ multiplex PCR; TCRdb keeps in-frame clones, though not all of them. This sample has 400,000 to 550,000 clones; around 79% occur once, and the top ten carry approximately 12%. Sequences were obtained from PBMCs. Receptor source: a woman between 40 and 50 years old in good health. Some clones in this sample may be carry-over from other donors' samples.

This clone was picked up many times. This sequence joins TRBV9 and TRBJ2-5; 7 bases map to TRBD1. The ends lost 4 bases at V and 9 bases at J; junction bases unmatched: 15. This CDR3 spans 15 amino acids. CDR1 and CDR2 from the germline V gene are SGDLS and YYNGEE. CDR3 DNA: TGTGCCAGCAGCTCTACCGGGACAGCAAGAGAAGCCCAGTACTTC. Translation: CASSSTGTAREAQYF.

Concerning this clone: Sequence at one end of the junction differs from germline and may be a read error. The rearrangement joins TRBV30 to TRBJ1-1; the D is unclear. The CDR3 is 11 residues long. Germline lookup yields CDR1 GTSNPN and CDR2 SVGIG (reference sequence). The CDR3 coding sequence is TGTGCCTGGAGTACCCCACTTGAAACTTTCTTT. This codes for CAWSTPLETFF.

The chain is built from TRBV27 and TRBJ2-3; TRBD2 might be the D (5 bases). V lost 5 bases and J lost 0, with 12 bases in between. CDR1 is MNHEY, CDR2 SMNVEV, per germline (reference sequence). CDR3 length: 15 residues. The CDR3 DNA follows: TGTGCCAGCAGTCCCTTCGGCGGGAGCACAGATACGCAGTATTTT. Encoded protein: CASSPFGGSTDTQYF.

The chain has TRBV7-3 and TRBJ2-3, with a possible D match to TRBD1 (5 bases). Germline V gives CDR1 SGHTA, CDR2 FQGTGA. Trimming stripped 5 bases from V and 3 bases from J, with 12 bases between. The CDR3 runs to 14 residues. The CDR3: CASSPTQGTDTQYF. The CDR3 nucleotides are TGTGCCAGCAGCCCCACGCAGGGAACAGATACGCAGTATTTT. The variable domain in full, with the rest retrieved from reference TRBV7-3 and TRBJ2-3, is GAGVSQTPSNKVTEKGKYVELRCDPISGHTALYWYRQSLGQGPEFLIYFQGTGAADDSGLPNDRFFAVRPEGSVSTLKIQRTERGDSAVYLCASSPTQGTDTQYFGPGTRLTVL.

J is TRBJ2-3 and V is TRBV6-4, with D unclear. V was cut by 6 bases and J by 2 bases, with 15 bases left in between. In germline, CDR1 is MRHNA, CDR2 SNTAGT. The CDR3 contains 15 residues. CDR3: CASRPSAAATDTQYF. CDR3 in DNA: TGTGCCAGCAGGCCATCGGCCGCCGCCACAGATACGCAGTATTTT.

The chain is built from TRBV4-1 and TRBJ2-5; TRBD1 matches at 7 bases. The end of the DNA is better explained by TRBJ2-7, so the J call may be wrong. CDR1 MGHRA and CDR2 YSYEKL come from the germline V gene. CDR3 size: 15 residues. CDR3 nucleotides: TGCGCCAGCAGCCAAGTCAAGACAGGGTCCTACGAGCAGTACTTC. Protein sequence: CASSQVKTGSYEQYF.

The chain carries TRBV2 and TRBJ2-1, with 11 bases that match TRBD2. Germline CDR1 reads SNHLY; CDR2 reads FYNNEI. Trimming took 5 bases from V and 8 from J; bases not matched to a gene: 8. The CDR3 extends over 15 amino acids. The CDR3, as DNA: TGTGCCAGCAGTTTTGATAGCGGGAGGGCCTATGAGCAGTTCTTC. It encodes CASSFDSGRAYEQFF.

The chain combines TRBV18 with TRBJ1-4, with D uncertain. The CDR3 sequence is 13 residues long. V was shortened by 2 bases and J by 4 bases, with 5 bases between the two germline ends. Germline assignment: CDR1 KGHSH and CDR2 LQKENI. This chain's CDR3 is CASSPGLNEKLFF. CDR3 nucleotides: TGTGCCAGCTCACCAGGCCTTAATGAAAAACTGTTTTTT.

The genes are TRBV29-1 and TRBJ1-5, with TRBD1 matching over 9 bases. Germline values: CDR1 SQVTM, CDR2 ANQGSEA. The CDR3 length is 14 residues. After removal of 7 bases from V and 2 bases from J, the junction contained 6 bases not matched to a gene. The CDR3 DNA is TGCAGCGCAAGGACAGGGGACGGCAATCAGCCCCAGCATTTT. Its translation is CSARTGDGNQPQHF. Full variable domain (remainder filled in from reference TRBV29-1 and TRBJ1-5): SAVISQKPSRDICQRGTSLTIQCQVDSQVTMMFWYRQQPGQSLTLIATANQGSEATYESGFVIDKFPISRPNLTFSTLTVSNMSPEDSSIYLCSARTGDGNQPQHFGDGTRLSIL.

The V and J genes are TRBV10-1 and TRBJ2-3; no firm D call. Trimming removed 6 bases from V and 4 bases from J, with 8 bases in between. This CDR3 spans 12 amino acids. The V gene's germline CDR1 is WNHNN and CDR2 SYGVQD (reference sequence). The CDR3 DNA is TGCGCCAGCAGCCGGTCTCCAGATACGCAGTATTTT. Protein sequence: CASSRSPDTQYF.

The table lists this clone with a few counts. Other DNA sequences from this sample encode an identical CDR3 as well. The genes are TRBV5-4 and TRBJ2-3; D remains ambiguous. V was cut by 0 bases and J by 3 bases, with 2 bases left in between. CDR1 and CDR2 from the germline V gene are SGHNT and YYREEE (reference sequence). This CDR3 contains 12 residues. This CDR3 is CASSLDTDTQYF. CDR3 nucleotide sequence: TGTGCCAGCAGCTTGGATACAGATACGCAGTATTTT.

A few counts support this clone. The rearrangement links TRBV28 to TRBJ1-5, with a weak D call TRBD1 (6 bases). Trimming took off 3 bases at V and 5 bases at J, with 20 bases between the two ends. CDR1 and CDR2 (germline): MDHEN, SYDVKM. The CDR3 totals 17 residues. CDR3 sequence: CASSFPGVGRGDQPQHF. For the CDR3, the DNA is TGTGCCAGCAGTTTCCCTGGGGTTGGCAGGGGAGATCAGCCCCAGCATTTT.

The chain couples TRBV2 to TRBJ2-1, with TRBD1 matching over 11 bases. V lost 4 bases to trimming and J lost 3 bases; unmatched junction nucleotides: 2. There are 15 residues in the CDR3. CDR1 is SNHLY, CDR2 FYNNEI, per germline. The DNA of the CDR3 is TGTGCCAGCAGTGGAGGGACAGGGGGCTACAATGAGCAGTTCTTC. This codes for CASSGGTGGYNEQFF.

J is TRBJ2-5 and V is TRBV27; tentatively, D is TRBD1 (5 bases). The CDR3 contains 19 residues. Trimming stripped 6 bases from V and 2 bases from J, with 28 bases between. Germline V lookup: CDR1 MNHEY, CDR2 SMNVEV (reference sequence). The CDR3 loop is CASSARGPGRQDKQETQYF. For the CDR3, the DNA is TGTGCCAGCAGCGCGCGAGGACCCGGACGGCAGGACAAGCAAGAGACCCAGTACTTC.

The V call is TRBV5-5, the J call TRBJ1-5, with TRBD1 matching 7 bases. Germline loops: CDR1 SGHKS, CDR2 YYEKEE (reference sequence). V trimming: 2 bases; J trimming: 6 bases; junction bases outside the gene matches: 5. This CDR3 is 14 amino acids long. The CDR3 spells CASSLSGGRQPQHF. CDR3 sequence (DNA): TGTGCCAGCAGCTTATCAGGGGGGCGTCAGCCCCAGCATTTT.

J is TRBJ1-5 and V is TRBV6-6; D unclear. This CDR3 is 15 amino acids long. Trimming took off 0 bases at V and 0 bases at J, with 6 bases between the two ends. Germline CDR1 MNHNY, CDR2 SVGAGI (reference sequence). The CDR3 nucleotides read TGTGCCAGCAGTTACTCGCTCAATAGCAATCAGCCCCAGCATTTT. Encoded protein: CASSYSLNSNQPQHF.

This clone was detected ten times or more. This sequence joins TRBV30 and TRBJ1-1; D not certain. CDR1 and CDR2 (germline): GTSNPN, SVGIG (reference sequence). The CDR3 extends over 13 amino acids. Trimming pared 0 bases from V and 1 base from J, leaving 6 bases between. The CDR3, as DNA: TGTGCCTGGAGTGTGAAGGGGAACACTGAAGCTTTCTTT. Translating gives CAWSVKGNTEAFF.

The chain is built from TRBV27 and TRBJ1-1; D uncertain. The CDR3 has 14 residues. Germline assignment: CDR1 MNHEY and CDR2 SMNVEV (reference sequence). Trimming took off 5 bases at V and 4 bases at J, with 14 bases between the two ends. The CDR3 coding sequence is TGTGCCAGCAGTCCCCTTTTTGTGGGCACTGAAGCTTTCTTT. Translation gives CASSPLFVGTEAFF.

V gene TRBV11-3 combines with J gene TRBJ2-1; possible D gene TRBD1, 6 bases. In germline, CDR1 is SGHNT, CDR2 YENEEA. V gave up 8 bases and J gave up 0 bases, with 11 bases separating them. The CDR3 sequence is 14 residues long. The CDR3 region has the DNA TGTGCCAGCTCAGGGGTCGGCTCCTACAATGAGCAGTTCTTC. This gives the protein CASSGVGSYNEQFF.

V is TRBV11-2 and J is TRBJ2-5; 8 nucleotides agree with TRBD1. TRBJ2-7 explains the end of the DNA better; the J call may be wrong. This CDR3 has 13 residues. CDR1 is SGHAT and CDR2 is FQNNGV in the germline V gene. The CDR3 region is CASSLAGGREQYF. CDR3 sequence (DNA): TGTGCCAGCAGCTTAGCAGGGGGCCGCGAGCAGTACTTC.

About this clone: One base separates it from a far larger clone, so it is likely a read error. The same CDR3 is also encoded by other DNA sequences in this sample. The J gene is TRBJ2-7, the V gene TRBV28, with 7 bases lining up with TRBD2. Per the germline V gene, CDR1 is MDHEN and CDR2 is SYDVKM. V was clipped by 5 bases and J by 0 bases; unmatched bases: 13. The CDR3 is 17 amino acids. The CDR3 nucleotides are TGTGCCAGCAGTCTAATTCTAGGCGGGAGAACCTCCTACGAGCAGTACTTC. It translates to CASSLILGGRTSYEQYF.

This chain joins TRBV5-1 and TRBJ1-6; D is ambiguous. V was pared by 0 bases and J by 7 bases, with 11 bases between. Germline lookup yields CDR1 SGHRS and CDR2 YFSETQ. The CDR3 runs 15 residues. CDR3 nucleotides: TGCGCCAGCAGCTTGGAGGGCAGTGAGAATTCACCCCTCCACTTT. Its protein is CASSLEGSENSPLHF.